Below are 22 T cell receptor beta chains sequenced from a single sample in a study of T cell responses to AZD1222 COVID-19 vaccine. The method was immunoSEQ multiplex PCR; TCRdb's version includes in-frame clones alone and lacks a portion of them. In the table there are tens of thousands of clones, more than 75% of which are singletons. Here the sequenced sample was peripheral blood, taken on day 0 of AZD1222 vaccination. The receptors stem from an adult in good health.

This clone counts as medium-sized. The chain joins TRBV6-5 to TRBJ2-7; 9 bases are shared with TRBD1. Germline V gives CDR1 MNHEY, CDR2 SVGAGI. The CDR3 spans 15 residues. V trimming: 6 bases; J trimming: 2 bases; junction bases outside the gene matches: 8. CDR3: CASRVGTGSPYEQYF. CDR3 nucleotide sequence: TGTGCCAGCAGGGTCGGGACAGGGTCTCCCTACGAGCAGTACTTC.

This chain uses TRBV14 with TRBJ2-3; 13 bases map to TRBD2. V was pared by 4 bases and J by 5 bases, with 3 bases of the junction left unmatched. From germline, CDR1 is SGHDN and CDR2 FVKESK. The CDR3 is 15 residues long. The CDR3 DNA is TGTGCCAGCAGCCCCAGACTAGCGGGAGGAGATACGCAGTATTTT. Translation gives CASSPRLAGGDTQYF.

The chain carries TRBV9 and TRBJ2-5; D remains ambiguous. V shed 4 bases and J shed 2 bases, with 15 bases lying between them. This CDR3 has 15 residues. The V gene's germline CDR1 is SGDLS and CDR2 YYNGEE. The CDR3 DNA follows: TGTGCCAGCAGCCCCACATACAGAACTCAAGAGACCCAGTACTTC. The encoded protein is CASSPTYRTQETQYF.

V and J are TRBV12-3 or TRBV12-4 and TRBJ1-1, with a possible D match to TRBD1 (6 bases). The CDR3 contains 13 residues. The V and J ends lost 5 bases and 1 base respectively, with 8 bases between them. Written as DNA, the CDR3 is TGTGCCAGCAGTCCGGGACAGAACACTGAAGCTTTCTTT. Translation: CASSPGQNTEAFF.

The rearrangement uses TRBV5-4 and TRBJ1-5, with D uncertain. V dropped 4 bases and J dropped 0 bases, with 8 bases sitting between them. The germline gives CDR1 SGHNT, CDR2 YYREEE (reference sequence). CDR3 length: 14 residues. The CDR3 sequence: CASSAGNSNQPQHF. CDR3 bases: TGTGCCAGCAGCGCCGGAAATAGCAATCAGCCCCAGCATTTT.

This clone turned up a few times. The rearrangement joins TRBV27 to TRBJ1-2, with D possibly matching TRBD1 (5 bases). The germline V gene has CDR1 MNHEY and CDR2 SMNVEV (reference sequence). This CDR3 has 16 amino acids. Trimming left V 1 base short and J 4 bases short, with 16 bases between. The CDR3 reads CASSLWARAASYGYTF. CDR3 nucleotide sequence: TGTGCCAGCAGTTTATGGGCCAGGGCAGCGAGCTATGGCTACACCTTC.

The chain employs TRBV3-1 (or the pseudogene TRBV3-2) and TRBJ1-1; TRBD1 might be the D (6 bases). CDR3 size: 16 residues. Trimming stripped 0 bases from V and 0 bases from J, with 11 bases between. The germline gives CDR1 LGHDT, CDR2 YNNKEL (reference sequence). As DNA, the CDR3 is TGTGCCAGCAGCCAAGACCCCGGACAGTTGAACACTGAAGCTTTCTTT. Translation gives CASSQDPGQLNTEAFF.

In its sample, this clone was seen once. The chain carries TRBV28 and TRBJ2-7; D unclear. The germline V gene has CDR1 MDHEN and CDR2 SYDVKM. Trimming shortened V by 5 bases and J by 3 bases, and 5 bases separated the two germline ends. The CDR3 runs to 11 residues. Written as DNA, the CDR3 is TGTGCCAGCAGTAAAGACTACGAGCAGTACTTC. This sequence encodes CASSKDYEQYF. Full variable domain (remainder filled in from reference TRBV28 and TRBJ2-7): DVKVTQSSRYLVKRTGEKVFLECVQDMDHENMFWYRQDPGLGLRLIYFSYDVKMKEKGDIPEGYSVSREKKERFSLILESASTNQTSMYLCASSKDYEQYFGPGTRLTVT.

Here the CDR3 reads CAWSRQGVNTEAFF. The CDR3 DNA reads TGTGCCTGGAGCCGACAGGGGGTGAACACTGAAGCTTTCTTT. V is TRBV30 and J is TRBJ1-1; 9 nucleotides agree with TRBD1. The ends lost 3 bases at V and 0 bases at J; junction bases unmatched: 2. This CDR3 region has 14 residues. Germline CDR1 GTSNPN, CDR2 SVGIG (reference sequence).

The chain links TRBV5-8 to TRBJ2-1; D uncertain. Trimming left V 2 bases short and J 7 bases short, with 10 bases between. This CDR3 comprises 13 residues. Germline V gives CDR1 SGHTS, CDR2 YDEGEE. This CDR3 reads CASSFSMDNEQFF. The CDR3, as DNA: TGTGCCAGCAGCTTCTCCATGGATAATGAGCAGTTCTTC.

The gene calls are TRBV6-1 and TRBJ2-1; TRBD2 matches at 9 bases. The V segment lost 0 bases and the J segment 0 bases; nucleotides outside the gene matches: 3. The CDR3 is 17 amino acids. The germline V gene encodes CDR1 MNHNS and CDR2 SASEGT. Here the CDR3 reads CASSEAASGNSYNEQFF. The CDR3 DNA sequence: TGTGCCAGCAGTGAAGCGGCTAGCGGGAACTCCTACAATGAGCAGTTCTTC.

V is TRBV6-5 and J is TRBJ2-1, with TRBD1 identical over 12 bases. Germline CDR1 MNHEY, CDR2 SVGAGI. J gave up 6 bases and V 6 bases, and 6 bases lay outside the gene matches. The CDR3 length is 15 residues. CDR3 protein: CASSAGTGGVNEQFF. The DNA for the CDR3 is TGTGCCAGCAGCGCCGGGACAGGGGGCGTCAATGAGCAGTTCTTC.

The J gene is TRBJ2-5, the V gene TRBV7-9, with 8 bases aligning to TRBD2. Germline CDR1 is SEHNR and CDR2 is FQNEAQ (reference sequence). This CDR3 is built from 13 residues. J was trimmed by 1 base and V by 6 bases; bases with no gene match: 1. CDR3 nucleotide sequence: TGTGCCAGCAGTAGCGGGACCCAAGAGACCCAGTACTTC. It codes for CASSSGTQETQYF. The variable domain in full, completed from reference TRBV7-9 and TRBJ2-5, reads DTGVSQNPRHKITKRGQNVTFRCDPISEHNRLYWYRQTLGQGPEFLTYFQNEAQLEKSRLLSDRFSAERPKGSFSTLEIQRTEQGDSAMYLCASSSGTQETQYFGPGTRLLVL.

The CDR3 nucleotides are TGTGCCAGTCAACCTCTCTTTGAGGCCAACGTCCTGACTTTC. Its translation: CASQPLFEANVLTF. The rearrangement links TRBV19 to TRBJ2-6, with unresolved D. The CDR3 contains 14 residues. CDR1 and CDR2 (germline): LNHDA, SQIVND (reference sequence). Trimming left V 8 bases short and J 6 bases short, with 14 bases between. The full variable domain, rest sourced from reference TRBV19 and TRBJ2-6, is DGGITQSPKYLFRKEGQNVTLSCEQNLNHDAMYWYRQDPGQGLRLIYYSQIVNDFQKGDIAEGYSVSREKKESFPLTVTSAQKNPTAFYLCASQPLFEANVLTFGAGSRLTVL.

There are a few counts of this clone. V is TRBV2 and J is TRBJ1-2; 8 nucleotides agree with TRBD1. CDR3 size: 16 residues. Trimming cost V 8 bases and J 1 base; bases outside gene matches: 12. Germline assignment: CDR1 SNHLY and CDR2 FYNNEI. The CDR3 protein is CASPGRGQGVNYGYTF. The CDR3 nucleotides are TGTGCCAGCCCCGGGCGAGGACAGGGTGTTAACTATGGCTACACCTTC.

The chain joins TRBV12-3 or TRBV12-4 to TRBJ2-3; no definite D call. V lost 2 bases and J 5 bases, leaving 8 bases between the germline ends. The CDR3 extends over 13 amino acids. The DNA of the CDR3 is TGTGCCAGCAGTTTACACATGGGAGATACGCAGTATTTT. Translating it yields CASSLHMGDTQYF.

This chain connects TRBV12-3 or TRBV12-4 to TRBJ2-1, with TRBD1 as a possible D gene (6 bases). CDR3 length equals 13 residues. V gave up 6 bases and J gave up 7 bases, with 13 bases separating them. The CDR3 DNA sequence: TGTGCCAGCAGCACAGGGATTTCGAATGAGCAGTTCTTC. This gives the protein CASSTGISNEQFF.

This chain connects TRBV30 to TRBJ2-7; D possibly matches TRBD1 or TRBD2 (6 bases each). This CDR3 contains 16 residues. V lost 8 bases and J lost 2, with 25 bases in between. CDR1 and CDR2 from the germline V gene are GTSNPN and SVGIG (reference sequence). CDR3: CAGSRGRKGGTYEQYF. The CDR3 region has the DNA TGTGCCGGGTCCAGGGGTCGGAAGGGGGGCACCTACGAGCAGTACTTC.

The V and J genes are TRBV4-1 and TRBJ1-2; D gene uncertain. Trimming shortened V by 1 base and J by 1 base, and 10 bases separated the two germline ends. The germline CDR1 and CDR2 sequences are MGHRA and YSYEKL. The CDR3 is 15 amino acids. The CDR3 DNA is TGCGCCAGCAGCCAAGTGGGCAGTCTTAACTATGGCTACACCTTC. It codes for CASSQVGSLNYGYTF.

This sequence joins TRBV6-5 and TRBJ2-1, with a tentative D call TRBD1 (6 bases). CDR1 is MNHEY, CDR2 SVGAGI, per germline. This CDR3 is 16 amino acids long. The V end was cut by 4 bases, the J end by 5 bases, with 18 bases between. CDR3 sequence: CASSFFMTGGDNEQFF. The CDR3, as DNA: TGTGCCAGCAGTTTTTTTATGACAGGTGGGGACAATGAGCAGTTCTTC.

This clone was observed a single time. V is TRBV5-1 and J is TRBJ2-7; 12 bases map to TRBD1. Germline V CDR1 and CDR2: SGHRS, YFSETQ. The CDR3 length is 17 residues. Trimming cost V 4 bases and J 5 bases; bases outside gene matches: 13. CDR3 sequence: CASSTGQGAYITNEQYF. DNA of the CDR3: TGCGCCAGCAGCACGGGACAGGGGGCGTATATCACCAACGAGCAGTACTTC.

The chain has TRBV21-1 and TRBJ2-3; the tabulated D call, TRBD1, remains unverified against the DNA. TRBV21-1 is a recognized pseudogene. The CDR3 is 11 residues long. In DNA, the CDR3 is TGTGCCAAAAGGGGTACAGATACGCAGTATTTT. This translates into CAKRGTDTQYF.